This T cell receptor beta chain stems from a study of blood T cell repertoires in COVID-19. In the study overall: Sites in the United States, Italy and Spain provided acute and convalescent COVID-19 samples.

The length of the CDR3 is 18 residues. Losses at the gene ends were 8 bases for V and 6 bases for J; bases not matched to a gene: 15. From germline, CDR1 is SGHTA and CDR2 FQGNSA. Here immunoSEQ multiplex PCR was the method, and the copy in TCRdb shows in-frame clones only, minus some. The data hold a few hundred thousand clones, with around 87% observed a single time. The sequencing sample was made of peripheral blood. The sequence came from a woman aged 50 to 60 who had recovered from COVID-19. V gene TRBV7-2 combines with J gene TRBJ2-1, with 14 bases matching TRBD2. CDR3 amino acids: CASEGLAGEGGRVNEQFF. The CDR3 bases are TGTGCCAGCGAGGGACTAGCGGGAGAAGGAGGCCGGGTCAATGAGCAGTTCTTC.